One and the same sample provided the 8 T cell receptor beta chains below, sequenced in a study of T cell responses to AZD1222 COVID-19 vaccine. TCRdb keeps only in-frame clones here, not all; method: immunoSEQ multiplex PCR. The data show over 130,000 clones, 80% to 95% seen once. Source: peripheral blood, taken 28 days after the second AZD1222 dose. The receptors were sampled from an adult who received the AZD1222 COVID-19 vaccine.

The chain combines TRBV2 with TRBJ2-6, with unresolved D. Germline V gives CDR1 SNHLY, CDR2 FYNNEI. The V and J ends lost 11 bases and 0 bases respectively, with 11 bases between them. The CDR3 is 14 residues long. As DNA, the CDR3 is TGTGCCGTCCAACTGAGCTCTGGGGCCAACGTCCTGACTTTC. Amino acids: CAVQLSSGANVLTF.

The chain joins TRBV19 to TRBJ1-1; no clear D. Trimming cost V 8 bases and J 3 bases, with 7 bases left between them. CDR1 and CDR2 from the germline V gene are LNHDA and SQIVND (reference sequence). CDR3 size: 11 residues. The CDR3 nucleotides are TGTGCCAGTTTAGTCTACACTGAAGCTTTCTTT. This encodes CASLVYTEAFF.

Only one count was recorded for this clone. The V and J genes are TRBV7-2 and TRBJ1-2; 8 bases map to TRBD1. Germline lookup yields CDR1 SGHTA and CDR2 FQGNSA. The ends lost 3 bases at V and 5 bases at J; junction bases unmatched: 8. This CDR3 has 15 amino acids. CDR3 sequence: CASSFGQGGRYGYTF. The CDR3 DNA reads as TGTGCCAGCAGCTTCGGACAGGGAGGGAGGTATGGCTACACCTTC.

V and J are TRBV2 and TRBJ2-3; 11 nucleotides line up with TRBD1. Germline V gene sequence: CDR1 SNHLY, CDR2 FYNNEI. The CDR3 loop spans 15 amino acids. V shed 3 bases, J shed 2 bases, and the junction held 1 base outside the gene matches. The CDR3 loop is CASSEGQGVTDTQYF. DNA for the CDR3: TGTGCCAGCAGTGAGGGACAGGGGGTCACAGATACGCAGTATTTT.

The chain is built from TRBV7-9 and TRBJ1-3; no definite D call. Germline CDR1 SEHNR, CDR2 FQNEAQ (reference sequence). This CDR3 is 16 amino acids long. V lost 2 bases and J lost 3, with 14 bases in between. The DNA of the CDR3 is TGTGCCAGCAGCTTATGGCGGTCGAACGGTGGAAACACCATATATTTT. As protein: CASSLWRSNGGNTIYF.

The chain has TRBV6-2 or TRBV6-3 and TRBJ2-7; 13 bases are a match to TRBD2. V was clipped by 5 bases and J by 3 bases; unmatched bases: 4. The CDR3 is made up of 15 amino acids. CDR1 is MNHEY and CDR2 is SVGEGT in the germline V gene. The CDR3 loop is CASSPGTSGVYEQYF. The DNA of the CDR3 is TGTGCCAGCAGTCCCGGGACTAGCGGGGTCTACGAGCAGTACTTC.

Only a few counts were recorded for this clone. The chain couples TRBV29-1 to TRBJ1-1; no clear D. The germline gives CDR1 SQVTM, CDR2 ANQGSEA. Trimming stripped 4 bases from V and 4 bases from J, with 10 bases between. The CDR3 runs 12 residues. The CDR3 region is CSVGQLSTEAFF. CDR3 bases: TGCAGCGTTGGGCAGCTTAGCACTGAAGCTTTCTTT.

This clone has more than one count but fewer than ten. The genes are TRBV7-3 and TRBJ1-1; no clear D. The length of the CDR3 is 13 residues. Germline-derived CDR1 and CDR2 are SGHTA and FQGTGA. Trimming left V 5 bases short and J 0 bases short, with 7 bases between. The DNA for the CDR3 is TGTGCCAGCAGCCTAGAGTTGAACACTGAAGCTTTCTTT. Its translation is CASSLELNTEAFF. The whole variable domain, filled in from reference TRBV7-3 and TRBJ1-1, reads GAGVSQTPSNKVTEKGKYVELRCDPISGHTALYWYRQSLGQGPEFLIYFQGTGAADDSGLPNDRFFAVRPEGSVSTLKIQRTERGDSAVYLCASSLELNTEAFFGQGTRLTVV.